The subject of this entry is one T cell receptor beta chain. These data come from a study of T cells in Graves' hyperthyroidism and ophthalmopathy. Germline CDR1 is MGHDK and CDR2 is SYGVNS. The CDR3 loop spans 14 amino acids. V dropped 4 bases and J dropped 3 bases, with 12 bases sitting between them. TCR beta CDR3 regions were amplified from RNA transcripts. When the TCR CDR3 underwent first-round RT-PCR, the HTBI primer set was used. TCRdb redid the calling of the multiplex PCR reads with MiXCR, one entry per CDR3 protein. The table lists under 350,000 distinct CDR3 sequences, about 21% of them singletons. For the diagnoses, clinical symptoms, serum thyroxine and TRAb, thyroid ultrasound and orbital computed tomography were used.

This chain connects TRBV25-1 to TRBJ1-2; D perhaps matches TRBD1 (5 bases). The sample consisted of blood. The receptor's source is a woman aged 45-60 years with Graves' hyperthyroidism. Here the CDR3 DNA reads TGTGCCAGCAGTGGGCCAGGGAAGTACTATGGCTACACCTTC. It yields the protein CASSGPGKYYGYTF.